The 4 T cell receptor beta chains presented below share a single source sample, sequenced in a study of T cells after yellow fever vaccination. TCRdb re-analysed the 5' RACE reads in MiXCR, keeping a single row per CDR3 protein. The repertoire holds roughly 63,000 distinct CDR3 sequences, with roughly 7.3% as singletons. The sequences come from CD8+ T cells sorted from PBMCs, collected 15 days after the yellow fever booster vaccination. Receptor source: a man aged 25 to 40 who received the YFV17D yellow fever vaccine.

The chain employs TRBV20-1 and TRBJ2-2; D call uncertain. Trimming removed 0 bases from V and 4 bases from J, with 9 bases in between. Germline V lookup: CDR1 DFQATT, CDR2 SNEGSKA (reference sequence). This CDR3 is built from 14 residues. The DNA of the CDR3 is TGCAGTGCTAGAGATCTGGGATTCACCGGGGAGCTGTTTTTT. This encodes CSARDLGFTGELFF.

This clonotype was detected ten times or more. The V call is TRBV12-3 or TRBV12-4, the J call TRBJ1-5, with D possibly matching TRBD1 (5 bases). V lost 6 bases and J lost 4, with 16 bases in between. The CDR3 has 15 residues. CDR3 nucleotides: TGTGCCAGCAGGAACGGGGCAGACTTAAATCAGCCCCAGCATTTT. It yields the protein CASRNGADLNQPQHF.

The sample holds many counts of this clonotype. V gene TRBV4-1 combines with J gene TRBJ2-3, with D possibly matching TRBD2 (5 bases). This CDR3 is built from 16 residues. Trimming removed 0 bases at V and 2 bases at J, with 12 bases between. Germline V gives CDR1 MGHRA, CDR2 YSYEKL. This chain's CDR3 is CASSQEASSFTDTQYF. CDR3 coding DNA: TGCGCCAGCAGCCAAGAAGCTAGCAGTTTCACAGATACGCAGTATTTT.

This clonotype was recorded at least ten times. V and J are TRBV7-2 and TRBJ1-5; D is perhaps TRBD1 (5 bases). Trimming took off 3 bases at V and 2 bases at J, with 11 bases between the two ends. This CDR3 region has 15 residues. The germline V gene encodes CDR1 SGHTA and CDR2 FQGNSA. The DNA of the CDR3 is TGTGCCAGCAGCTTGGGGGTTTATGGCAATCAGCCCCAGCATTTT. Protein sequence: CASSLGVYGNQPQHF.